A single sample gave rise to the 32 T cell receptor beta chains below, sequenced in a study of technical replicates of blood from several donors. Clones were read by immunoSEQ multiplex PCR, and TCRdb kept only the in-frame ones, dropping some. This table holds 85,000 to 95,000 clones, almost 97% found once. The sample comprised T cells isolated from PBMCs. The receptor source for this set is a human donor in good health.

In this sample, this clone turned up once. The rearrangement links TRBV19 to TRBJ2-1; 9 bases are shared with TRBD2. CDR1 is LNHDA, CDR2 SQIVND, per germline (reference sequence). J gave up 8 bases and V 7 bases, and 12 bases lay outside the gene matches. There are 15 residues in the CDR3. DNA for the CDR3: TGTGCCAGTACCCCGGGTAGCGGGAGTTCCCATGAGCAGTTCTTC. Its translation: CASTPGSGSSHEQFF. The full variable domain, completed using reference TRBV19 and TRBJ2-1, is DGGITQSPKYLFRKEGQNVTLSCEQNLNHDAMYWYRQDPGQGLRLIYYSQIVNDFQKGDIAEGYSVSREKKESFPLTVTSAQKNPTAFYLCASTPGSGSSHEQFFGPGTRLTVL.

The rearrangement links TRBV30 to TRBJ2-1, with 10 bases fitting TRBD2. The CDR3 sequence is 14 residues long. J was trimmed by 7 bases and V by 1 base; bases with no gene match: 4. Looked up from germline, CDR1 is GTSNPN and CDR2 is SVGIG (reference sequence). In DNA, the CDR3 is TGTGCCTGGAGTGGGACTAGCGGAACGAATGAGCAGTTCTTC. It is translated as CAWSGTSGTNEQFF.

The genes are TRBV28 and TRBJ2-1; TRBD2 agrees at 12 bases. J gave up 4 bases and V 2 bases, and 0 bases lay outside the gene matches. In germline, CDR1 is MDHEN, CDR2 SYDVKM. The length of the CDR3 is 15 residues. CDR3 loop: CASSLGLAGYNEQFF. DNA for the CDR3: TGTGCCAGCAGTTTAGGACTAGCGGGATACAATGAGCAGTTCTTC.

The chain joins TRBV6-5 to TRBJ1-5; no clear D. CDR3 length: 12 residues. CDR1 is MNHEY and CDR2 is SVGAGI in the germline V gene. V was pared by 6 bases and J by 4 bases, with 7 bases between. In DNA form, the CDR3 reads TGTGCCAGCAGACGCGAAAATCAGCCCCAGCATTTT. It translates to CASRRENQPQHF.

This chain links TRBV5-1 with TRBJ2-1; TRBD2 agrees at 8 bases. Germline CDR1 SGHRS, CDR2 YFSETQ. This CDR3 has 16 residues. The V and J ends lost 1 base and 8 bases, in that order; junction bases with no gene match: 11. The CDR3 spells CASSLIFAGGQYEQFF. In DNA, the CDR3 is TGCGCCAGCAGCTTGATTTTCGCGGGAGGCCAATATGAGCAGTTCTTC.

V and J are TRBV11-2 and TRBJ1-2, with TRBD1 identical over 9 bases. V gave up 5 bases and J gave up 7 bases; unmatched junction bases: 8. Per germline, CDR1 SGHAT and CDR2 FQNNGV. This CDR3 contains 14 residues. The CDR3 loop reads CASSPPYRGLGYTF. Here the CDR3 DNA reads TGTGCCAGCAGCCCCCCCTACAGGGGGCTTGGCTACACCTTC.

As to this clone: One end of the junction is discordant with germline, which a read error may explain. The chain combines TRBV7-9 with TRBJ1-5; 7 bases agree with TRBD1. This CDR3 is built from 16 residues. CDR1 is SEHNR, CDR2 FQNEAQ, per germline (reference sequence). Here the CDR3 DNA reads TGTGCCAGCAGTAATAATGACAGGGTTAGCGATCAGCCCCAGCATTTT. Residues: CASSNNDRVSDQPQHF.

V usage is TRBV7-9 and J usage is TRBJ2-7, with D perhaps TRBD1 (5 bases). Germline CDR1 is SEHNR and CDR2 is FQNEAQ (reference sequence). The CDR3 is 16 residues long. Trimming cost V 1 base and J 2 bases, with 15 bases left between them. The CDR3 loop reads CASSLGAQESPYEQYF. The CDR3 region has the DNA TGTGCCAGCAGCTTAGGAGCACAGGAATCCCCCTACGAGCAGTACTTC.

The chain employs TRBV19 and TRBJ2-7; D gene unclear. Trimming took off 5 bases at V and 6 bases at J, with 14 bases between the two ends. Germline V gene sequence: CDR1 LNHDA, CDR2 SQIVND (reference sequence). There are 13 residues in the CDR3. CDR3 DNA sequence: TGTGCCAGTAGTTTAGGCGTTCTCTCCGAGCAGTACTTC. Translated, it gives CASSLGVLSEQYF.

V usage is TRBV30 and J usage is TRBJ2-5; 8 bases map to TRBD2. V shed 1 base, J shed 5 bases, and the junction held 9 bases outside the gene matches. The germline CDR1 and CDR2 sequences are GTSNPN and SVGIG (reference sequence). The CDR3 contains 15 residues. The CDR3 nucleotides read TGTGCCTGGAGTGGGGTTCCGAGCGGGAGTGAGACCCAGTACTTC. As protein: CAWSGVPSGSETQYF.

The gene calls are TRBV6-1 and TRBJ1-5, with a possible D match to TRBD1 (5 bases). The CDR3 is made up of 12 amino acids. CDR1 is MNHNS and CDR2 is SASEGT in the germline V gene. V dropped 10 bases and J dropped 7 bases, with 14 bases sitting between them. This chain's CDR3 is CATSGWYQPQHF. CDR3 DNA sequence: TGTGCCACTTCAGGGTGGTACCAGCCCCAGCATTTT.

The chain employs TRBV10-3 and TRBJ2-7; 8 nucleotides agree with TRBD2. The CDR3 covers 16 residues. The germline gives CDR1 ENHRY, CDR2 SYGVKD. Trimming removed 0 bases from V and 3 bases from J; junction bases left unmatched: 7. CDR3 sequence reads: CAISESATSGNYEQYF. CDR3 coding DNA: TGTGCCATCAGTGAGTCCGCCACTAGCGGAAACTACGAGCAGTACTTC.

The chain has TRBV9 and TRBJ2-5; D possibly corresponds to TRBD1 (5 bases). In germline, CDR1 is SGDLS, CDR2 YYNGEE. The ends were cut back, 3 bases at V and 1 base at J, with 13 bases in the middle. The CDR3 length is 15 residues. The CDR3 region has the DNA TGTGCCAGCAGCGGGCCAACGACAGTCCAAGAGACCCAGTACTTC. The encoded protein is CASSGPTTVQETQYF.

This sequence joins TRBV4-1 and TRBJ2-7; D is uncertain. The CDR3 covers 15 residues. Germline CDR1 reads MGHRA; CDR2 reads YSYEKL. V was clipped by 2 bases and J by 0 bases, with 11 bases between them. CDR3 protein: CASSQIPSNSYEQYF. The CDR3 bases are TGCGCCAGCAGCCAAATCCCAAGCAACTCCTACGAGCAGTACTTC.

The V and J genes are TRBV7-8 and TRBJ1-4, with D uncertain. Germline assignment: CDR1 SGHVS and CDR2 FQNEAQ. The CDR3 spans 12 residues. V dropped 4 bases and J dropped 7 bases, with 7 bases sitting between them. The CDR3 DNA is TGTGCCAGCAGCTGGGCGGGTGAAAAACTGTTTTTT. Its protein product is CASSWAGEKLFF. The whole variable domain, remainder taken from reference TRBV7-8 and TRBJ1-4, is GAGVSQSPRYKVAKRGQDVALRCDPISGHVSLFWYQQALGQGPEFLTYFQNEAQLDKSGLPSDRFFAERPEGSVSTLKIQRTQQEDSAVYLCASSWAGEKLFFGSGTQLSVL.

This chain links TRBV19 with TRBJ2-3; tentatively, D is TRBD2 (5 bases). The V end was cut by 3 bases, the J end by 1 base, with 8 bases between. Germline V gives CDR1 LNHDA, CDR2 SQIVND (reference sequence). This CDR3 comprises 14 residues. CDR3 nucleotides: TGTGCCAGTAGTATGGCAGCGGGCACAGATACGCAGTATTTT. Protein: CASSMAAGTDTQYF.

The chain combines TRBV28 with TRBJ2-2; the match to TRBD2 covers 7 bases. With 2 bases clipped from V and 0 bases from J, the junction kept 6 bases outside the gene matches. CDR3 length: 17 amino acids. CDR1 is MDHEN, CDR2 SYDVKM, per germline. The CDR3 region is CASSLKVGTTNTGELFF. The CDR3 bases are TGTGCCAGCAGTTTAAAAGTGGGGACTACGAACACCGGGGAGCTGTTTTTT.

The chain links TRBV10-3 to TRBJ2-2; D might be TRBD1 (7 bases). The CDR3 has 14 residues. Germline CDR1 and CDR2: ENHRY and SYGVKD. Trimming stripped 8 bases from V and 7 bases from J, with 17 bases between. The CDR3 region has the DNA TGTGCCATCGGAGGGACAGACAGGTTCGGGGAGCTGTTTTTT. It yields the protein CAIGGTDRFGELFF.

The chain joins TRBV15 to TRBJ2-7; D is possibly TRBD2 (6 bases). Germline V gives CDR1 LNHNV, CDR2 YYDKDF (reference sequence). The CDR3 totals 13 residues. V was pared by 5 bases and J by 3 bases, with 11 bases between. Written as DNA, the CDR3 is TGTGCCACCAGCCGGGGGTATGACTACGAGCAGTACTTC. Amino acid sequence: CATSRGYDYEQYF.

DNA for the CDR3: TGTGCCAGCAGTTTAGTCAGGATCGGCTACGAGCAGTACTTC. It yields the protein CASSLVRIGYEQYF. This rearrangement joins TRBV27 to TRBJ2-7; D not certain. V dropped 2 bases and J dropped 3 bases, with 11 bases sitting between them. CDR1 and CDR2 from the germline V gene are MNHEY and SMNVEV (reference sequence). CDR3 length equals 14 residues.

V is TRBV5-6 and J is TRBJ2-1; 10 bases are a match to TRBD2. The CDR3 is 15 residues long. J gave up 6 bases and V 4 bases, and 7 bases lay outside the gene matches. The germline CDR1 and CDR2 sequences are SGHDT and YYEEEE. The CDR3 DNA follows: TGTGCCAGCAGCCTAAAGCGGGAGGGCCGCAATGAGCAGTTCTTC. Its translation: CASSLKREGRNEQFF.

This clone was found once. The chain is built from TRBV9 and TRBJ1-1; D ambiguous. The germline V gene has CDR1 SGDLS and CDR2 YYNGEE. V was pared by 0 bases and J by 4 bases, with 13 bases between. The CDR3 is 15 amino acids. Here the CDR3 DNA reads TGTGCCAGCAGCGTAGGGGGAGGGTCGGGCACTGAAGCTTTCTTT. Its translation is CASSVGGGSGTEAFF. The whole variable domain, filled in from reference TRBV9 and TRBJ1-1, reads DSGVTQTPKHLITATGQRVTLRCSPRSGDLSVYWYQQSLDQGLQFLIQYYNGEERAKGNILERFSAQQFPDLHSELNLSSLELGDSALYFCASSVGGGSGTEAFFGQGTRLTVV.

The rearrangement links TRBV9 to TRBJ2-5; TRBD2 matches at 14 bases. Per germline, CDR1 SGDLS and CDR2 YYNGEE. V lost 3 bases, J lost 5 bases, and 6 bases stayed unmatched. This CDR3 is built from 16 residues. The CDR3 is CASSAGLAGGSETQYF. The CDR3 DNA sequence: TGTGCCAGCAGCGCCGGACTAGCGGGAGGAAGTGAGACCCAGTACTTC.

DNA for the CDR3: TGTGCCAGCAGAGTGGGGGCGGGAGCTATAAATGAGCAGTTCTTC. This gives the protein CASRVGAGAINEQFF. V is TRBV2 and J is TRBJ2-1; D possibly corresponds to TRBD2 (7 bases). V lost 6 bases and J lost 7, with 19 bases in between. The length of the CDR3 is 15 residues. Germline loops: CDR1 SNHLY, CDR2 FYNNEI.

J is TRBJ2-1 and V is TRBV5-1, with TRBD2 matching 9 bases. The CDR3 has 16 amino acids. The J segment lost 4 bases and the V segment lost 1 base, leaving 6 bases of the junction unmatched. Looked up from germline, CDR1 is SGHRS and CDR2 is YFSETQ. The CDR3 here is CASSLWASGTYNEQFF. The CDR3 nucleotides read TGCGCCAGCAGCTTGTGGGCTAGCGGGACTTACAATGAGCAGTTCTTC.

The rearrangement uses TRBV6-1 and TRBJ1-2; D may be TRBD1 (6 bases). The germline V gene encodes CDR1 MNHNS and CDR2 SASEGT. The V and J ends lost 4 bases and 5 bases respectively, with 26 bases between them. This CDR3 contains 18 residues. The CDR3 region is CASSAASGTRTSFYGYTF. CDR3 coding DNA: TGTGCCAGCAGTGCAGCCTCCGGGACAAGGACGTCTTTTTATGGCTACACCTTC.

This clone was picked up a small number of times. The chain uses TRBV9 and TRBJ2-5; D is perhaps TRBD1 (6 bases). The CDR3 is 13 residues long. Deletions cut 3 bases from V and 5 bases from J, with 11 bases between. Germline-derived CDR1 and CDR2 are SGDLS and YYNGEE. The CDR3 DNA reads as TGTGCCAGCAGCGGCACAGGGATTGAGACCCAGTACTTC. It codes for CASSGTGIETQYF.

The V call is TRBV9, the J call TRBJ2-1; 8 bases are shared with TRBD2. V dropped 7 bases and J dropped 9; count of bases not matched to a gene: 15. This CDR3 region has 15 residues. Germline values: CDR1 SGDLS, CDR2 YYNGEE. CDR3 protein: CASAGWTGGPSEQFF. Here the CDR3 DNA reads TGTGCCAGCGCAGGTTGGACGGGAGGGCCGAGTGAGCAGTTCTTC.

This clone has just one count. The gene calls are TRBV10-3 and TRBJ2-1; a possible D gene is TRBD2 (6 bases). The V gene lost 4 bases and the J gene lost 6 bases, with 19 bases spanning the gap. The CDR3 contains 16 residues. The germline gives CDR1 ENHRY, CDR2 SYGVKD. CDR3 loop: CAISVIVAEGSNEQFF. As DNA, the CDR3 is TGTGCCATCAGTGTTATAGTAGCGGAGGGATCCAATGAGCAGTTCTTC.

The chain recombines TRBV19 with TRBJ2-1; 9 nucleotides line up with TRBD2. The germline V gene encodes CDR1 LNHDA and CDR2 SQIVND (reference sequence). This CDR3 is built from 14 residues. V lost 5 bases, J lost 6 bases, and 5 bases stayed unmatched. The chain's CDR3 is CASSQLAGSNEQFF. Here the CDR3 DNA reads TGTGCCAGTAGTCAGCTAGCGGGATCCAATGAGCAGTTCTTC.

V is TRBV2 and J is TRBJ2-7, with D perhaps TRBD1 (5 bases). V lost 6 bases to trimming and J lost 3 bases, with 12 bases between them. Looked up from germline, CDR1 is SNHLY and CDR2 is FYNNEI. The CDR3 covers 13 residues. The chain's CDR3 is CASRYGADYEQYF. In DNA form, the CDR3 reads TGTGCCAGCAGATATGGGGCAGACTACGAGCAGTACTTC.

This rearrangement joins TRBV5-1 to TRBJ2-7, with 10 bases that match TRBD2. The CDR3 runs 13 residues. Germline V lookup: CDR1 SGHRS, CDR2 YFSETQ. Trimming took 5 bases from V and 5 from J; bases not matched to a gene: 4. CDR3 in amino acids: CASSALAGDEQYF. The CDR3 DNA sequence: TGCGCCAGCAGTGCCCTAGCGGGAGACGAGCAGTACTTC.